Below, 2 T cell receptor beta chains from the same sample are listed, as sequenced in a study of blood T cells in healthy people across ages. A second PCR, run for roughly 7 to 11 cycles, used a sample-barcoded 5' primer plus a J-beta primer mix. One entry per CDR3 protein results from TCRdb running MiXCR on the 5' RACE reads. The sample records about 1.6 million distinct CDR3 sequences, around 36% being singletons. The sample was blood. These receptors all stem from a woman in her 30s in good health.

Only a few counts were recorded for this clonotype. The chain joins TRBV10-2 to TRBJ2-1, with D perhaps TRBD2 (6 bases). This CDR3 is built from 13 residues. Germline CDR1 and CDR2: WSHSY and SAAADI. The germline V and J ends were trimmed by 2 bases and 6 bases, with 8 bases remaining between them. The CDR3 sequence is CASSEGGSNEQFF. As DNA, the CDR3 is TGCGCCAGCAGTGAGGGGGGGAGCAATGAGCAGTTCTTC.

This clonotype turned up a few times. The chain uses TRBV3-1 and TRBJ2-3; D is uncertain. The V end was cut by 3 bases, the J end by 2 bases, with 9 bases between. The CDR3 spans 14 residues. Per the germline V gene, CDR1 is LGHDT and CDR2 is YNNKEL (reference sequence). CDR3 sequence reads: CASSHIQVTDTQYF. The CDR3, as DNA: TGTGCCAGCAGCCATATTCAAGTCACAGATACGCAGTATTTT.